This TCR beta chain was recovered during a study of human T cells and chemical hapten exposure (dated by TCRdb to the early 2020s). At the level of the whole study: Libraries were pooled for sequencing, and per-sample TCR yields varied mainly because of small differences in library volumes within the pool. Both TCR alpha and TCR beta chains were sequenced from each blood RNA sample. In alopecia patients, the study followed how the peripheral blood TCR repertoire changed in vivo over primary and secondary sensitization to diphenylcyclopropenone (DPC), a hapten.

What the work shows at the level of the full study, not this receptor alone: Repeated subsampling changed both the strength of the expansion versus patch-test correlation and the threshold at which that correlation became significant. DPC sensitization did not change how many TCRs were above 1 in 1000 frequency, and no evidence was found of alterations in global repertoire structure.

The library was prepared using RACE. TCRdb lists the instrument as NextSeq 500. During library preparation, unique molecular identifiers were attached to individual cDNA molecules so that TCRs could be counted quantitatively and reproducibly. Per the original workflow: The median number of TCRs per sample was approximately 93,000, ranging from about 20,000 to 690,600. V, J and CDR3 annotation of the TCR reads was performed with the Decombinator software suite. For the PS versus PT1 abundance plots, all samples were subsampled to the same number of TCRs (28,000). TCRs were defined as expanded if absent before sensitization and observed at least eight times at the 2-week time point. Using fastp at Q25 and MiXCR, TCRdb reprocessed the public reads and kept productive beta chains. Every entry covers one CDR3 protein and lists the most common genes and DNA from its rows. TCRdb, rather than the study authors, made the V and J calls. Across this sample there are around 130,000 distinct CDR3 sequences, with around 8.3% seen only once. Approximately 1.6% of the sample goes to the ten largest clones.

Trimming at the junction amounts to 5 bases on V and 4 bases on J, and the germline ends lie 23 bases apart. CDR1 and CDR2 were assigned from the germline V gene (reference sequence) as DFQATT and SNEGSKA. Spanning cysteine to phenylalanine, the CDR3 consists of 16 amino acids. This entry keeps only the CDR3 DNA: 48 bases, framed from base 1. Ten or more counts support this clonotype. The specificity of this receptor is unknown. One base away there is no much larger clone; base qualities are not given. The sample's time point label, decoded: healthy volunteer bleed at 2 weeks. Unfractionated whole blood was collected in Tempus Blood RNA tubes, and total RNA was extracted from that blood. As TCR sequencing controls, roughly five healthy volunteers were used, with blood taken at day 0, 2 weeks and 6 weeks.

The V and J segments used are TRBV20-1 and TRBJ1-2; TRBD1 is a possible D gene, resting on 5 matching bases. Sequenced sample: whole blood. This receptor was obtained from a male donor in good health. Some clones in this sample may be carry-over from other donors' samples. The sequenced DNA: TGCAGTGCTCCGCCCCCCCCCACGGGACCGGGCTATGGCTACACCTTC. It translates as CSAPPPPTGPGYGYTF.